Each of the 21 T cell receptor beta chains below was sequenced from the same sample in a study of blood T cell repertoires in COVID-19. Assay used: immunoSEQ multiplex PCR; TCRdb lists only in-frame clones, some missing. The sample lists 150,000 to 250,000 clones; 70% to 85% were seen once. Sequences were obtained from peripheral blood. These receptors were obtained from a human donor with acute or convalescent COVID-19. The donor label of this sample is uncertain.

The chain employs TRBV7-2 and TRBJ1-1; D unresolved. Germline loops: CDR1 SGHTA, CDR2 FQGNSA. Trimming took 5 bases from V and 3 from J, leaving 10 bases between them. The CDR3 consists of 13 residues. The CDR3 region is CASSVTRDTEAFF. In nucleotides, the CDR3 is TGTGCCAGCAGCGTCACTCGGGACACTGAAGCTTTCTTT.

The rearrangement links TRBV2 to TRBJ1-2, with D possibly matching TRBD1 (6 bases). The CDR3 has 13 residues. Trimming left V 6 bases short and J 3 bases short, with 11 bases between. Germline loops: CDR1 SNHLY, CDR2 FYNNEI. The CDR3 coding sequence is TGTGCCAGCAGCGAGGGGGATCACTATGGCTACACCTTC. This encodes CASSEGDHYGYTF.

The chain employs TRBV7-2 and TRBJ1-2; maybe TRBD1 (6 bases). The CDR3 spans 15 residues. Germline CDR1 is SGHTA and CDR2 is FQGNSA. Trimming cost V 1 base and J 7 bases, with 16 bases left between them. The CDR3: CASSLDPGAEGGYTF. CDR3 bases: TGTGCCAGCAGCTTAGACCCAGGGGCCGAGGGTGGCTACACCTTC.

This clone was picked up a small number of times. The chain employs TRBV6-2 or TRBV6-3 and TRBJ1-2; D gene ambiguous. V gave up 6 bases and J gave up 0 bases, with 20 bases separating them. There are 17 residues in the CDR3. Looked up from germline, CDR1 is MNHEY and CDR2 is SVGEGT. The CDR3 DNA follows: TGTGCCAGCAGCCCTGACCGTCCAGGATACACTAACTATGGCTACACCTTC. Encoded protein: CASSPDRPGYTNYGYTF.

J is TRBJ1-5 and V is TRBV6-1; 10 positions agree with TRBD1. V trimming: 4 bases; J trimming: 2 bases; junction bases outside the gene matches: 5. The CDR3 length is 16 residues. The germline gives CDR1 MNHNS, CDR2 SASEGT. The CDR3 DNA sequence: TGTGCCAGCAGTGGATGGGGGACAGGGGGCAATCAGCCCCAGCATTTT. Protein product: CASSGWGTGGNQPQHF.

The chain uses TRBV7-9 and TRBJ1-4; TRBD1 matches at 9 bases. The V segment lost 5 bases and the J segment 6 bases; nucleotides outside the gene matches: 7. Germline V gives CDR1 SEHNR, CDR2 FQNEAQ (reference sequence). This CDR3 contains 15 residues. CDR3 bases: TGTGCCAGCAGCGAGGGGACAGGGATTTATGAAAAACTGTTTTTT. This gives the protein CASSEGTGIYEKLFF. Using reference TRBV7-9 and TRBJ1-4 for the parts outside the CDR3, the full variable domain is DTGVSQNPRHKITKRGQNVTFRCDPISEHNRLYWYRQTLGQGPEFLTYFQNEAQLEKSRLLSDRFSAERPKGSFSTLEIQRTEQGDSAMYLCASSEGTGIYEKLFFGSGTQLSVL.

For the CDR3, the DNA is TGTGCCAGCAGCTACAGGGAGGGGGACGAGCAGTACTTC. It translates to CASSYREGDEQYF. The rearrangement joins TRBV7-8 to TRBJ2-7; the D gene is possibly TRBD2 (7 bases). The germline V gene has CDR1 SGHVS and CDR2 FQNEAQ. Trimming removed 4 bases from V and 5 bases from J, with 12 bases in between. This CDR3 comprises 13 residues. The entire variable domain, with the rest obtained from reference TRBV7-8 and TRBJ2-7, is as follows: GAGVSQSPRYKVAKRGQDVALRCDPISGHVSLFWYQQALGQGPEFLTYFQNEAQLDKSGLPSDRFFAERPEGSVSTLKIQRTQQEDSAVYLCASSYREGDEQYFGPGTRLTVT.

The V gene is TRBV5-4, the J gene TRBJ2-6, with TRBD2 matching over 11 bases. The CDR3 loop spans 18 amino acids. The junction had 6 bases not matched to a gene; V was cut back by 4 bases and J by 0 bases. Germline lookup yields CDR1 SGHNT and CDR2 YYREEE (reference sequence). For the CDR3, the DNA is TGTGCCAGCAGCACGGGACTAGCGGATTTCTCTGGGGCCAACGTCCTGACTTTC. Translation: CASSTGLADFSGANVLTF. Using reference TRBV5-4 and TRBJ2-6 for the parts outside the CDR3, the full variable domain is ETGVTQSPTHLIKTRGQQVTLRCSSQSGHNTVSWYQQALGQGPQFIFQYYREEENGRGNFPPRFSGLQFPNYSSELNVNALELDDSALYLCASSTGLADFSGANVLTFGAGSRLTVL.

This clone was seen just once. This sequence joins TRBV19 and TRBJ2-7; D possibly corresponds to TRBD1 (9 bases). This CDR3 is 15 amino acids long. Germline assignment: CDR1 LNHDA and CDR2 SQIVND (reference sequence). The V end lost 6 bases, the J end lost 6 bases, and 21 bases lay between the germline ends. The chain's CDR3 is CASSERGTGSSEQYF. CDR3 coding DNA: TGTGCCAGTAGCGAGCGGGGGACAGGGTCTTCCGAGCAGTACTTC. The full variable domain, rest sourced from reference TRBV19 and TRBJ2-7, is DGGITQSPKYLFRKEGQNVTLSCEQNLNHDAMYWYRQDPGQGLRLIYYSQIVNDFQKGDIAEGYSVSREKKESFPLTVTSAQKNPTAFYLCASSERGTGSSEQYFGPGTRLTVT.

As for this clone: Distinct nucleotide sequences in the sample also encode this CDR3. The CDR3 loop reads CASSLGGGVSYNEQFF. The CDR3, as DNA: TGTGCCAGCAGCTTAGGGGGGGGAGTCTCCTACAATGAGCAGTTCTTC. The V call is TRBV7-2, the J call TRBJ2-1; 7 positions agree with TRBD2. Germline V gene sequence: CDR1 SGHTA, CDR2 FQGNSA. With V trimmed by 1 base and J by 0 bases, 3 bases remained unmatched. The CDR3 runs to 16 residues.

CDR3 region: CASSQLAGVGNEQFF. In nucleotides, the CDR3 is TGTGCCAGCAGCCAACTAGCGGGAGTTGGGAATGAGCAGTTCTTC. The chain is built from TRBV3-1 (or the pseudogene TRBV3-2) and TRBJ2-1; 10 bases line up with TRBD2. V dropped 2 bases and J dropped 7; count of bases not matched to a gene: 5. There are 15 residues in the CDR3. Germline loops: CDR1 LGHDT, CDR2 YNNKEL (reference sequence).

This rearrangement joins TRBV6-5 to TRBJ2-3; no clear D. This CDR3 spans 13 amino acids. Germline V gives CDR1 MNHEY, CDR2 SVGAGI. V was clipped by 7 bases and J by 0 bases, with 8 bases between them. The DNA for the CDR3 is TGTGCCAGCACCCCGCGTAGCACAGATACGCAGTATTTT. Amino acid sequence: CASTPRSTDTQYF.

The chain uses TRBV24-1 and TRBJ2-3; a possible D gene is TRBD1 (5 bases). This CDR3 contains 13 residues. V was cut by 9 bases and J by 5 bases, with 14 bases left in between. Germline CDR1 is KGHDR and CDR2 is SFDVKD. CDR3 DNA: TGTGCCACCGGCGCGGCAGGGCAAGATACGCAGTATTTT. Residues: CATGAAGQDTQYF.

The gene calls are TRBV19 and TRBJ2-3, with D tentatively TRBD1 (7 bases). The CDR3 contains 15 residues. Germline V gene data show CDR1 as LNHDA and CDR2 as SQIVND (reference sequence). V lost 1 base and J 2 bases, leaving 10 bases between the germline ends. The CDR3 DNA reads as TGTGCCAGTAGTATAGCAGGGGGGAACACAGATACGCAGTATTTT. Residues: CASSIAGGNTDTQYF.

V usage is TRBV6-6 and J usage is TRBJ2-3; D may be TRBD2 (6 bases). Trimming stripped 8 bases from V and 0 bases from J, with 18 bases between. The CDR3 runs 16 residues. Germline lookup yields CDR1 MNHNY and CDR2 SVGAGI (reference sequence). CDR3 protein: CASLNHGRGSTDTQYF. CDR3 coding DNA: TGTGCCAGCCTGAACCATGGCCGGGGGAGCACAGATACGCAGTATTTT.

This rearrangement joins TRBV5-1 to TRBJ2-1; no firm D call. The germline gives CDR1 SGHRS, CDR2 YFSETQ. Trimming removed 1 base at V and 7 bases at J, with 12 bases between. There are 14 residues in the CDR3. The CDR3 nucleotides are TGCGCCAGCAGCTTGCTCCTCGGAGCTAATGAGCAGTTCTTC. Translation: CASSLLLGANEQFF.

The genes are TRBV18 and TRBJ1-5; TRBD1 aligns across 9 bases. Germline trimming cut 0 bases from V and 1 base from J; bases unmatched to any gene: 4. This CDR3 has 17 residues. Germline values: CDR1 KGHSH, CDR2 LQKENI. In DNA form, the CDR3 reads TGTGCCAGCTCACCACCCCGGACAGGGGTGAGCAATCAGCCCCAGCATTTT. It encodes CASSPPRTGVSNQPQHF.

The chain employs TRBV27 and TRBJ2-7, with 7 nucleotides matching TRBD2. This CDR3 comprises 15 residues. The V gene end was trimmed by 6 bases and the J gene end by 5 bases; junction bases not matched to a gene: 13. Germline CDR1 reads MNHEY; CDR2 reads SMNVEV (reference sequence). For the CDR3, the DNA is TGTGCCAGCAGAGCGTTCGGGGGGTTTCGGAACGAGCAGTACTTC. It specifies CASRAFGGFRNEQYF.

This clone was observed a handful of times. The chain is built from TRBV4-3 and TRBJ2-7; a weak D match, TRBD1 (5 bases). The CDR3 sequence is 14 residues long. V was clipped by 0 bases and J by 7 bases, with 13 bases between them. Germline V gene data show CDR1 as LGHNA and CDR2 as YSLEER. CDR3 in amino acids: CASSQDMGRREQYF. CDR3 nucleotides: TGCGCCAGCAGCCAAGATATGGGGCGGCGGGAGCAGTACTTC.

The V gene is TRBV9, the J gene TRBJ2-1; weak D call: TRBD2 (5 bases). The length of the CDR3 is 15 residues. V was trimmed by 3 bases and J by 4 bases, leaving 14 bases between them. Germline assignment: CDR1 SGDLS and CDR2 YYNGEE. CDR3 in DNA: TGTGCCAGCAGCGCAAGGTGGGAGCGGTACAATGAGCAGTTCTTC. Encoded protein: CASSARWERYNEQFF.

Only a few counts were recorded for this clone. The rearrangement joins TRBV19 to TRBJ1-1; 8 bases map to TRBD1. The CDR3 runs to 15 residues. CDR1 and CDR2 (germline): LNHDA, SQIVND (reference sequence). V lost 4 bases to trimming and J lost 2 bases; unmatched junction nucleotides: 6. CDR3 residues: CASSTRTGINTEAFF. The CDR3 DNA reads TGTGCCAGTAGTACCCGGACAGGGATAAACACTGAAGCTTTCTTT.